Sequencing of this TCR beta chain was carried out in a study of spatial heterogeneity in lung cancer. Study-wide results and limits: Expanded intratumoral alpha and beta TCR counts tracked tumor mutation counts.

The CDR3 is 15 amino acids. V was trimmed by 1 base and J by 4 bases, leaving 11 bases between them. Germline V lookup: CDR1 SGHTA, CDR2 FQGNSA. TCRdb re-derived calls from the 5' RACE reads in MiXCR, one entry per CDR3 protein. This sample carries around 2,900 distinct CDR3 sequences, around 4.5% of them seen once, and the ten largest clones take around a sixth. This clonotype has ten or more counts. What it binds is unknown. Noted time point: sample taken at primary tumor resection. The gene calls are TRBV7-2 and TRBJ2-1; D remains unclear. This sequence was found in a female donor with early-stage non-small cell lung cancer. The specimen comprised lung tumor tissue, sampled at surgery. CDR3 protein: CASSLGTVFYNEQFF. CDR3 DNA sequence: TGTGCCAGCAGCTTAGGGACCGTTTTTTACAATGAGCAGTTCTTC.